This is a list of T cell receptor beta chains from one sample in a study of T cells in Graves' hyperthyroidism and ophthalmopathy. TCRdb reprocessed the multiplex PCR reads with MiXCR, giving one entry per CDR3 protein. Of approximately 620,000 distinct CDR3 sequences listed, approximately 15% are singletons. Sequencing input: blood. The receptors originated from a woman in her 40s with Graves' ophthalmopathy. CDR3s include the opening cysteine and the closing phenylalanine or tryptophan. Fields, in order: CDR3 DNA, CDR3 protein, V gene, J gene, clone size, D gene. A D gene is named only where the DNA matches it firmly. Only some rows state a clone size, as once, few, many or a class for expanded clones.

DNA: TGTGCCAGCAGCTTAGCAATAGCGGACAATGAGCAGTTCTTC
CDR3: CASSLAIADNEQFF
V: TRBV7-9
J: TRBJ2-1
size: few
D: -

DNA: TGTGCCAGCAGCGCCCAACTTTCCACCGGGGAGCTGTTTTTT
CDR3: CASSAQLSTGELFF
V: TRBV7-2
J: TRBJ2-2
size: many
D: -

DNA: TGTGCCAGCAGTGAAGTGTGGCGGGGGGGTAGGACAGATACGCAGTATTTT
CDR3: CASSEVWRGGRTDTQYF
V: TRBV6-1
J: TRBJ2-3
size: -
D: TRBD2

DNA: TGTGCCAGCAGTTTACCGACTAGCGGGAGTAATGAGCAGTTCTTC
CDR3: CASSLPTSGSNEQFF
V: TRBV12-3/TRBV12-4
J: TRBJ2-1
size: many
D: TRBD2

DNA: TGTGCCAGCAGCTTCCGAGCAGGGCTGGGCACTGAAGCTTTCTTT
CDR3: CASSFRAGLGTEAFF
V: TRBV5-6
J: TRBJ1-1
size: many
D: -

DNA: TGTGCCAGCAGCTTAACATTATATTCACCCCTCCACTTT
CDR3: CASSLTLYSPLHF
V: TRBV11-1
J: TRBJ1-6
size: many
D: -

DNA: TGTGCCACCAGCAGAGGCCGGGACAATGAGCAGTTCTTC
CDR3: CATSRGRDNEQFF
V: TRBV15
J: TRBJ2-1
size: few
D: -

DNA: TGTGCCAGCAGCTCCTCGACAGGGGCAACTGGAAACACCATATATTTT
CDR3: CASSSSTGATGNTIYF
V: TRBV13
J: TRBJ1-3
size: few
D: TRBD1

DNA: TGTGCCAGCAGCTTAAGGACAGGGGCCGACTACGAGCAGTACTTC
CDR3: CASSLRTGADYEQYF
V: TRBV11-2
J: TRBJ2-7
size: many
D: TRBD1

DNA: TGTGCCAGCAGTGGATGGACGTCTGAAGCTTTCTTT
CDR3: CASSGWTSEAFF
V: TRBV27
J: TRBJ1-1
size: few
D: -

DNA: TGCAGTGCTAGAGGCCTAGCGGGGAAAGAGACCCAGTACTTC
CDR3: CSARGLAGKETQYF
V: TRBV20-1
J: TRBJ2-5
size: many
D: TRBD2

DNA: TGCAGTGCCCCGGGACAGGGGGCGAGGGGCTACACCTTC
CDR3: CSAPGQGARGYTF
V: TRBV20-1
J: TRBJ1-2
size: many
D: TRBD1

DNA: TGCAGTGCTATAGCCCACCTAGACTACAATGAGCAGTTCTTC
CDR3: CSAIAHLDYNEQFF
V: TRBV20-1
J: TRBJ2-1
size: -
D: -

DNA: TGTGCCAGCAGCCCCGGGGCATATCAAGAGACCCAGTACTTC
CDR3: CASSPGAYQETQYF
V: TRBV7-2
J: TRBJ2-5
size: many
D: -

DNA: TGCGCCAGCAGCGGGGCGGGACTAGCGGCTTACGAGCAGTACTTC
CDR3: CASSGAGLAAYEQYF
V: TRBV5-1
J: TRBJ2-7
size: -
D: TRBD2

DNA: TGTGCCAGCAGCTGGGGAACAGGGTTTGTCTACATTGGCGATGAGCAGTTCTTC
CDR3: CASSWGTGFVYIGDEQFF
V: TRBV5-8
J: TRBJ2-1
size: -
D: -

DNA: TGTGCCAGCAGCACAGCCGGACGGGACGTCCAGAGCTCCTACAATGAGCAGTTCTTC
CDR3: CASSTAGRDVQSSYNEQFF
V: TRBV7-9
J: TRBJ2-1
size: many
D: -

DNA: TGTGCCAGCTCACCCTCTTACAGGGAAGAGACCCAGTACTTC
CDR3: CASSPSYREETQYF
V: TRBV18
J: TRBJ2-5
size: many
D: -